This TCR beta chain comes out of a study of blood T cell repertoires in COVID-19. Deletions cut 2 bases from V and 7 bases from J, with 18 bases between. This CDR3 comprises 16 residues. Per the germline V gene, CDR1 is SEHNR and CDR2 is FQNEAQ (reference sequence). Patients from Seattle were sampled longitudinally, starting during active infection. Sequencing was performed with immunoSEQ multiplex PCR; in TCRdb, only in-frame clones are kept and a portion is missing. The table includes fewer than 300,000 clones, 91% detected once. The clonotype was recovered from a person aged 18-29 years with COVID-19, enrolled during active disease. The chain is built from TRBV7-9 and TRBJ2-1; no clear D gene. The sequenced sample was peripheral blood. The CDR3 nucleotides are TGTGCCAGCAGCTTAACCTTACTCCTAAGTCTGAATGAGCAGTTCTTC. It encodes CASSLTLLLSLNEQFF.